A single sample is the source of the 6 T cell receptor beta chains below, sequenced in a study of control samples from healthy donors and cancer patients. Data came from immunoSEQ multiplex PCR; TCRdb stores just in-frame clones and leaves some out. The repertoire consists of roughly 200,000 clones, with 90% to 95% occurring once and the leading ten covering roughly 1.6%. The material sequenced was blood. The receptors were gathered from a man between 50 and 59 years old in good health.

The chain recombines TRBV4-1 with TRBJ1-4; D call uncertain. CDR1 is MGHRA, CDR2 YSYEKL, per germline. V lost 0 bases, J lost 5 bases, and 7 bases lay in between. This CDR3 contains 14 residues. The CDR3 region has the DNA TGCGCCAGCAGCCAAGAGGACGGGAATGAAAAACTGTTTTTT. As protein: CASSQEDGNEKLFF.

This clone was counted between two and nine times. Other DNA sequences of this sample code for an identical CDR3. The chain combines TRBV3-1 (or the pseudogene TRBV3-2) with TRBJ2-7, with D unresolved. This CDR3 has 11 residues. CDR1 and CDR2 (germline): LGHDT, YNNKEL (reference sequence). V was clipped by 3 bases and J by 3 bases, with 3 bases between them. For the CDR3, the DNA is TGTGCCAGCAGCCAGGGCTACGAGCAGTACTTC. Its protein is CASSQGYEQYF.

This rearrangement joins TRBV4-3 to TRBJ2-1; TRBD2 aligns across 8 bases. This CDR3 contains 15 residues. V was clipped by 1 base and J by 3 bases; unmatched bases: 2. The V gene's germline CDR1 is LGHNA and CDR2 YSLEER. As DNA, the CDR3 is TGCGCCAGCAGCCAAGTCCGGGGGGGCTACAATGAGCAGTTCTTC. It specifies CASSQVRGGYNEQFF.

The CDR3 bases are TGTGCCAGCAGTTTGGGGGCGGGGAACACTGAAGCTTTCTTT. Protein: CASSLGAGNTEAFF. The chain links TRBV28 to TRBJ1-1; D is perhaps TRBD1 (6 bases). Germline-derived CDR1 and CDR2 are MDHEN and SYDVKM. V was trimmed by 3 bases and J by 1 base, leaving 9 bases between them. The CDR3 has 14 residues.

The chain joins TRBV11-2 to TRBJ2-2; 11 positions match TRBD1. CDR3 size: 16 residues. The J segment lost 6 bases and the V segment lost 1 base, leaving 4 bases of the junction unmatched. From germline, CDR1 is SGHAT and CDR2 FQNNGV. The CDR3 nucleotides are TGTGCCAGCAGCTTAGTTTGGACAGGGGGCCCCGGGGAGCTGTTTTTT. As protein: CASSLVWTGGPGELFF.

The gene calls are TRBV24-1 and TRBJ2-7, with no clear D. The germline V and J ends were trimmed by 5 bases and 0 bases, with 10 bases remaining between them. Germline V gene lookup returns CDR1 KGHDR and CDR2 SFDVKD. The CDR3 has 14 residues. In nucleotides, the CDR3 is TGTGCCACCAGTGGCCAAGGACCCTCCTACGAGCAGTACGTC. Its protein product is CATSGQGPSYEQYV.